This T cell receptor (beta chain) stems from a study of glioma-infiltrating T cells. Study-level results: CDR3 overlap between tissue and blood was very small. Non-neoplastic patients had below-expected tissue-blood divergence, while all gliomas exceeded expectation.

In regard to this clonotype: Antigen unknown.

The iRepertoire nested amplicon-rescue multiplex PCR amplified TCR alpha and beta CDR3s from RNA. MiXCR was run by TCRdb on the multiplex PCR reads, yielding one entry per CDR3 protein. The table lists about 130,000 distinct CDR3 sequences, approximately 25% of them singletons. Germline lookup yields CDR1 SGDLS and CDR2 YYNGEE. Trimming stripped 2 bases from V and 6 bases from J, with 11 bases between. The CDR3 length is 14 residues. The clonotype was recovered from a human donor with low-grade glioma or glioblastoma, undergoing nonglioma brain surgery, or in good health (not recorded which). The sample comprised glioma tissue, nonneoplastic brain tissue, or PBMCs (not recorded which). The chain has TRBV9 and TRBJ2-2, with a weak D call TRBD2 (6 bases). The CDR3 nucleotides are TGTGCCAGCAGCGTGGGACTGACGGCCGGGGAGCTGTTTTTT. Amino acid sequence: CASSVGLTAGELFF.